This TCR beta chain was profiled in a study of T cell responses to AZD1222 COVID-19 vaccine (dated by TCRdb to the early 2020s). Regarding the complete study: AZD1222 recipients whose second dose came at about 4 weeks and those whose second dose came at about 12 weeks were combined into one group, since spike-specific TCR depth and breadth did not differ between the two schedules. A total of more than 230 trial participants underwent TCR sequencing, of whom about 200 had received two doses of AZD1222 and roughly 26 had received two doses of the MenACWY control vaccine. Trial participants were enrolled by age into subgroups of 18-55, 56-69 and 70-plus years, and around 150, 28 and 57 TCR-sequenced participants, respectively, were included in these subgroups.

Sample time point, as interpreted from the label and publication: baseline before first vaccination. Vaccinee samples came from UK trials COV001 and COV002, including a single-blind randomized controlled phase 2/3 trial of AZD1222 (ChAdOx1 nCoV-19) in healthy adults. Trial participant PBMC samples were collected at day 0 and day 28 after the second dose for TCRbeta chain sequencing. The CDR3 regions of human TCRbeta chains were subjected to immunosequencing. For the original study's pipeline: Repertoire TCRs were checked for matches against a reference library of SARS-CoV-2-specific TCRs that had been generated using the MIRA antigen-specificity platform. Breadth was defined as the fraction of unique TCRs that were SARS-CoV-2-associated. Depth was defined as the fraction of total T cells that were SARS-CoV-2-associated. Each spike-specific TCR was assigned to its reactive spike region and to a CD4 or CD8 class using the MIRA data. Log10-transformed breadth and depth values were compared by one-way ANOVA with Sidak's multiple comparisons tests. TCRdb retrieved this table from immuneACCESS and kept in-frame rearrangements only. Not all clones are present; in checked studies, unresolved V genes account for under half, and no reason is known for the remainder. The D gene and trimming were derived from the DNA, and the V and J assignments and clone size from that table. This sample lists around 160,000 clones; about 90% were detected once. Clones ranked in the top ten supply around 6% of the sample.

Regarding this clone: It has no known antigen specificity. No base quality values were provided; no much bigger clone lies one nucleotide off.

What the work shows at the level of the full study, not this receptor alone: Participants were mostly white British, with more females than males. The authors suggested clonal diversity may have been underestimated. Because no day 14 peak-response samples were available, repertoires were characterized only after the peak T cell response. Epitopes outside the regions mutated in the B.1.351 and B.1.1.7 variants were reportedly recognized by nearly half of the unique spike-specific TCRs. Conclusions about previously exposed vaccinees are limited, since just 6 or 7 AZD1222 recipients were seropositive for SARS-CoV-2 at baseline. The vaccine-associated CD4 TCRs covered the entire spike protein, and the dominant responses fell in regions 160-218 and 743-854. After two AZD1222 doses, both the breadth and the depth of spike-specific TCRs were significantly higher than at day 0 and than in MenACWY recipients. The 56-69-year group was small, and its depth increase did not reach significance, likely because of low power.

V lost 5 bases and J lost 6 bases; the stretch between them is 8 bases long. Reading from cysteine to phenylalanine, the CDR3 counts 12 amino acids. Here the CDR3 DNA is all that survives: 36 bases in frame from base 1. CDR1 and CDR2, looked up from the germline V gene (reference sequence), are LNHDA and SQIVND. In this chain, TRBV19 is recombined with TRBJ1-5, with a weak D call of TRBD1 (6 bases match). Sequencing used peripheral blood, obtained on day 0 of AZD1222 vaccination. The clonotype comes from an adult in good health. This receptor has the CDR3 CASSPGVQPQHF. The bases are TGTGCCAGTAGTCCAGGGGTTCAGCCCCAGCATTTT.